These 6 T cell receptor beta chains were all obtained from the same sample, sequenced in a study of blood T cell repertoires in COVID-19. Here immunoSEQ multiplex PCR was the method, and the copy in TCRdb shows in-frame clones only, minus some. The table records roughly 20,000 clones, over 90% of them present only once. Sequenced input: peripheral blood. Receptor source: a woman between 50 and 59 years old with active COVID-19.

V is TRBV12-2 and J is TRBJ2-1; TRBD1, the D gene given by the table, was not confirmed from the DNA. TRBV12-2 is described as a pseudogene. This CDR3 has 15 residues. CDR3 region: CERGARRSSYNEQFF. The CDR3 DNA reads TGTGAAAGAGGGGCCCGCCGAAGCTCCTACAATGAGCAGTTCTTC.

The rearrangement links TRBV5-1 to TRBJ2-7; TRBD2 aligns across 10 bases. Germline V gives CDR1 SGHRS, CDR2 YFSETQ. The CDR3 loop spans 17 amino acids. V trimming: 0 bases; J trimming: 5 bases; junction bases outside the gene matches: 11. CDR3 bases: TGCGCCAGCAGCTTGGTTGTTGGTCCTAGCGGGAGTGACGAGCAGTACTTC. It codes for CASSLVVGPSGSDEQYF. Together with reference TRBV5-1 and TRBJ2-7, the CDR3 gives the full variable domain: KAGVTQTPRYLIKTRGQQVTLSCSPISGHRSVSWYQQTPGQGLQFLFEYFSETQRNKGNFPGRFSGRQFSNSRSEMNVSTLELGDSALYLCASSLVVGPSGSDEQYFGPGTRLTVT.

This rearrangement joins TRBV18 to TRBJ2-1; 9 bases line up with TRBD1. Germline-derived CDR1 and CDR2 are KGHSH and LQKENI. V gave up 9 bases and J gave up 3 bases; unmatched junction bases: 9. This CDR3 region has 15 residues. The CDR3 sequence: CASSIGTGYYNEQFF. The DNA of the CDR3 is TGTGCCAGTTCCATCGGGACAGGGTACTACAATGAGCAGTTCTTC.

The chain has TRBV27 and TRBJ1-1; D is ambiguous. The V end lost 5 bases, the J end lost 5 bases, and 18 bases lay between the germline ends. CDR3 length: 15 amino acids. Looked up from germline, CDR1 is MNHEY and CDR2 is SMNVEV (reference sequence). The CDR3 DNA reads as TGTGCCAGCAGTCCCTCGTTTCCACAATGGACTGAAGCTTTCTTT. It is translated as CASSPSFPQWTEAFF.

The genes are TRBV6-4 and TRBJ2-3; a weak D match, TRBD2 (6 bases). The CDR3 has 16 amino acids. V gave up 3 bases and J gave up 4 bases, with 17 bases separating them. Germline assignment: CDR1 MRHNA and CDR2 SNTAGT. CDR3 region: CASSEPIGSESDTQYF. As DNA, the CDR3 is TGTGCCAGCAGTGAGCCCATCGGGAGTGAATCAGATACGCAGTATTTT.

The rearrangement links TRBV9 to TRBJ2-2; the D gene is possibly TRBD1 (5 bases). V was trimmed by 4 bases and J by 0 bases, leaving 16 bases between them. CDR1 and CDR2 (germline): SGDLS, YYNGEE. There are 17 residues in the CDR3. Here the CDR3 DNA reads TGTGCCAGCAGCCATGCTCAGGGAAGCACGAACACCGGGGAGCTGTTTTTT. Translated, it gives CASSHAQGSTNTGELFF.